These 10 T cell receptor beta chains were all obtained from the same sample, sequenced in a study of cytomegalovirus exposure and HLA in healthy donors listed by TCRdb under 2017. Libraries were made using the immunoSEQ multiplex PCR assay. For the multiplex PCR, a mixture combining 60 forward primers for TCR Vbeta segments and 13 reverse primers for TCR Jbeta segments was used. Sourced from immuneACCESS, this table was stored by TCRdb with only in-frame sequences that have V and J called. A share of the clones is absent; for the studies checked, an unresolved V gene accounts for under half, and the remainder has no known explanation. This sample's records show about 130,000 clones. In total, the top ten clones hold over 1.5% of the sample. The sequenced material came from PBMCs. The receptors were gathered from a woman aged 40 to 50 in good health and CMV-seropositive.

The chain links TRBV2 to TRBJ1-4, with 9 bases lining up with TRBD1. The germline gives CDR1 SNHLY, CDR2 FYNNEI. This CDR3 has 13 amino acids. J lost 7 bases, V lost 11 bases, and 8 bases had no gene match. In DNA form, the CDR3 reads TGTGCCGGACGATACAGGGGGCGTGAAAAACTGTTTTTT. Its translation: CAGRYRGREKLFF.

The gene calls are TRBV5-6 and TRBJ2-5; tentative D call: TRBD2 (6 bases). The CDR3 covers 13 residues. The germline V gene encodes CDR1 SGHDT and CDR2 YYEEEE. V shed 2 bases and J shed 5 bases, with 10 bases lying between them. CDR3 nucleotides: TGTGCCAGCAGCTTTGGGGGAGGCGAGACCCAGTACTTC. This sequence encodes CASSFGGGETQYF.

This chain connects TRBV4-2 to TRBJ1-1; TRBD1 matches at 9 bases. Per germline, CDR1 LGHNA and CDR2 YNFKEQ. The CDR3 runs to 16 residues. Trimming cost V 3 bases and J 6 bases; bases outside gene matches: 11. This CDR3 reads CASSHFGQGKGSEAFF. The DNA of the CDR3 is TGTGCCAGCAGCCACTTCGGACAGGGGAAAGGTTCTGAAGCTTTCTTT.

V and J are TRBV5-1 and TRBJ2-7; 7 nucleotides agree with TRBD1. The CDR3 runs to 13 residues. From germline, CDR1 is SGHRS and CDR2 YFSETQ. V dropped 3 bases and J dropped 2; count of bases not matched to a gene: 2. CDR3 protein: CASSSGQTYEQYF. The CDR3 coding sequence is TGCGCCAGCAGCTCGGGACAGACCTACGAGCAGTACTTC.

V is TRBV19 and J is TRBJ2-1; TRBD2 is a possible D gene (6 bases). Germline loops: CDR1 LNHDA, CDR2 SQIVND (reference sequence). V was cut by 3 bases and J by 6 bases, with 15 bases left in between. CDR3 length: 15 residues. The CDR3 loop reads CASSIQPSVGNEQFF. The DNA for the CDR3 is TGTGCCAGTAGTATCCAGCCTAGCGTGGGCAATGAGCAGTTCTTC.

The CDR3 spells CASSLRDAASRGGIKTEAFF. In nucleotides, the CDR3 is TGTGCCAGCAGCTTAAGGGATGCGGCTTCTAGGGGGGGTATAAAGACTGAAGCTTTCTTT. V gene TRBV7-3 combines with J gene TRBJ1-1, with D perhaps matching TRBD1 (6 bases). This CDR3 has 20 amino acids. Per germline, CDR1 SGHTA and CDR2 FQGTGA. V was shortened by 1 base and J by 5 bases, with 29 bases between the two germline ends.

This rearrangement joins TRBV6-5 to TRBJ2-3; D remains unclear. CDR1 is MNHEY, CDR2 SVGAGI, per germline. V shed 5 bases and J shed 0 bases, with 9 bases lying between them. The CDR3 runs 14 residues. Here the CDR3 reads CASSRGASTDTQYF. In DNA, the CDR3 is TGTGCCAGCAGTCGCGGAGCTAGCACAGATACGCAGTATTTT.

The chain combines TRBV19 with TRBJ1-2; 7 nucleotides agree with TRBD1. V was clipped by 4 bases and J by 2 bases; unmatched bases: 1. Germline CDR1 LNHDA, CDR2 SQIVND (reference sequence). The CDR3 covers 13 residues. The CDR3 region is CASSTGQNYGYTF. The CDR3 nucleotides read TGTGCCAGTAGTACGGGACAGAACTATGGCTACACCTTC.

Comment on this clone: Different DNA sequences within this sample yield the same CDR3. The chain has TRBV29-1 and TRBJ2-7; 7 bases match TRBD2. The CDR3 length is 14 residues. Germline V gene sequence: CDR1 SQVTM, CDR2 ANQGSEA. J lost 4 bases, V lost 3 bases, and 9 bases had no gene match. This CDR3 is CSVDLGGSFYEQYF. Here the CDR3 DNA reads TGCAGCGTTGACCTCGGGGGGTCCTTTTACGAGCAGTACTTC.

This chain joins TRBV11-2 and TRBJ2-5; 10 bases fit TRBD2. The CDR3 sequence is 14 residues long. V dropped 1 base and J dropped 4; count of bases not matched to a gene: 0. Germline CDR1 SGHAT, CDR2 FQNNGV. The CDR3 sequence: CASSLVAGGETQYF. CDR3 DNA sequence: TGTGCCAGCAGCTTAGTAGCGGGAGGAGAGACCCAGTACTTC.